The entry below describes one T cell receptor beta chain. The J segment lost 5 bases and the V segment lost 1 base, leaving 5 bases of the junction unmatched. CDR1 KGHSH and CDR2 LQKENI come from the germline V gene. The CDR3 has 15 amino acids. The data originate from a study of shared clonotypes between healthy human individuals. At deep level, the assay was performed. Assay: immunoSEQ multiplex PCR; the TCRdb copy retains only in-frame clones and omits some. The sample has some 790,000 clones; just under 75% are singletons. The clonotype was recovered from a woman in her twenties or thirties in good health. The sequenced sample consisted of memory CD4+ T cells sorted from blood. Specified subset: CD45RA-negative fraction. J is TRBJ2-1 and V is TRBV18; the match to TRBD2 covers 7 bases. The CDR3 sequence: CASSPRMAGDNEQFF. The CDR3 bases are TGTGCCAGCTCACCACGGATGGCGGGAGACAATGAGCAGTTCTTC.